The 15 T cell receptor beta chains listed next were all sequenced from one sample in a study of long-term antiretroviral therapy in people with HIV. The authors ran the immunoSEQ assay, v3.0, at survey level. Profiling relied on immunoSEQ multiplex PCR, and the TCRdb table lists in-frame clones only, not all of them. Of around 26,000 clones in the sample, more than 65% are singletons; the top ten hold more than 4%. The sequencing used unsorted PBMCs, collected 0.5 years after starting antiretroviral therapy. These receptor sequences come from a woman aged 40 to 50 with HIV.

The count of this clone is one. The CDR3 DNA reads as TGCGCCAGCAGCATCCAATACAGGGCCCAAGAGACCCAGTACTTC. Encoded protein: CASSIQYRAQETQYF. The gene calls are TRBV5-1 and TRBJ2-5, with D perhaps TRBD1 (6 bases). Germline V gives CDR1 SGHRS, CDR2 YFSETQ. V was pared by 4 bases and J by 1 base, with 14 bases between. The CDR3 sequence is 15 residues long.

Only a few counts were recorded for this clone. The genes are TRBV10-3 and TRBJ1-5, with TRBD1 matching over 9 bases. Germline V gene lookup returns CDR1 ENHRY and CDR2 SYGVKD. The CDR3 length is 14 residues. J lost 5 bases, V lost 10 bases, and 9 bases had no gene match. DNA of the CDR3: TGTGCCACCGCACCGGGACAGGGAGATCAGCCCCAGCATTTT. It translates to CATAPGQGDQPQHF.

The chain uses TRBV9 and TRBJ2-7; 10 nucleotides align to TRBD1. This CDR3 spans 15 amino acids. Germline V gives CDR1 SGDLS, CDR2 YYNGEE. The ends lost 3 bases at V and 2 bases at J; junction bases unmatched: 5. The CDR3 sequence: CASSADRGGAYEQYF. CDR3 nucleotides: TGTGCCAGCAGCGCGGACAGGGGGGGAGCCTACGAGCAGTACTTC.

The genes are TRBV5-1 and TRBJ2-3; D gene ambiguous. Trimming cost V 1 base and J 1 base, with 7 bases left between them. The germline CDR1 and CDR2 sequences are SGHRS and YFSETQ. This CDR3 has 14 residues. The CDR3: CASSLRSGTDTQYF. As DNA, the CDR3 is TGCGCCAGCAGCTTGAGGTCAGGCACAGATACGCAGTATTTT.

CDR3 DNA: TGCAGCGGCCTTGAACAAGAGACCCAGTACTTC. Amino acid sequence: CSGLEQETQYF. V is TRBV29-1 and J is TRBJ2-5; D gene unclear. This CDR3 has 11 amino acids. In germline, CDR1 is SQVTM, CDR2 ANQGSEA. The V end lost 7 bases, the J end lost 2 bases, and 8 bases lay between the germline ends. The full variable domain, with the rest looked up from reference TRBV29-1 and TRBJ2-5, is SAVISQKPSRDICQRGTSLTIQCQVDSQVTMMFWYRQQPGQSLTLIATANQGSEATYESGFVIDKFPISRPNLTFSTLTVSNMSPEDSSIYLCSGLEQETQYFGPGTRLLVL.

The gene calls are TRBV9 and TRBJ2-1, with 15 bases lining up with TRBD2. Unmatched junction bases numbered 5, after V lost 0 bases and J lost 7 bases. CDR3 length equals 17 residues. Germline assignment: CDR1 SGDLS and CDR2 YYNGEE. CDR3 bases: TGTGCCAGCAGCGTAGGGACTAGCGGGGGGGCGGTAAATGAGCAGTTCTTC. Its translation is CASSVGTSGGAVNEQFF.

The chain couples TRBV9 to TRBJ2-5; 13 positions agree with TRBD2. Germline V lookup: CDR1 SGDLS, CDR2 YYNGEE. With 2 bases clipped from V and 5 bases from J, the junction kept 3 bases outside the gene matches. This CDR3 spans 15 amino acids. CDR3 nucleotides: TGTGCCAGCAGCGTTGAGACTAGCGGGGGGGAGACCCAGTACTTC. It translates to CASSVETSGGETQYF.

The chain has TRBV11-2 and TRBJ2-2; 8 bases match TRBD1. This CDR3 is built from 17 residues. The germline V gene has CDR1 SGHAT and CDR2 FQNNGV. The junction had 7 bases not matched to a gene; V was cut back by 4 bases and J by 0 bases. The CDR3 sequence is CASSSIPDRANTGELFF. The CDR3 DNA is TGTGCCAGCAGCTCAATTCCGGACAGGGCGAACACCGGGGAGCTGTTTTTT.

V and J are TRBV7-9 and TRBJ2-7; D is tentatively TRBD1 or TRBD2 (5 bases each). The CDR3 sequence is 16 residues long. The V end was cut by 1 base, the J end by 4 bases, with 17 bases between. Germline CDR1 reads SEHNR; CDR2 reads FQNEAQ (reference sequence). CDR3 nucleotides: TGTGCCAGCAGCTTAGATGCCTGGGGGTCGGCTTACGAGCAGTACTTC. It codes for CASSLDAWGSAYEQYF.

This clone is medium-sized by share. The same CDR3 arises from other DNA sequences in this sample as well. V is TRBV5-6 and J is TRBJ1-1; no definite D call. Germline assignment: CDR1 SGHDT and CDR2 YYEEEE. With 1 base removed from V and 4 bases from J, the gap between germline ends came to 5 bases. The CDR3 runs to 12 residues. The DNA of the CDR3 is TGTGCCAGCAGCTTGCGGGGCACTGAAGCTTTCTTT. Its protein is CASSLRGTEAFF.

This clone was picked up one time. The chain carries TRBV30 and TRBJ2-7; D tentatively reads TRBD1 or TRBD2 (5 bases each). CDR1 and CDR2 from the germline V gene are GTSNPN and SVGIG (reference sequence). The CDR3 runs to 14 residues. Between the trimmed V and J ends, which lost 8 bases and 1 base, there was a span of 18 bases. CDR3 loop: CAGNVIGGSYEQYF. Written as DNA, the CDR3 is TGTGCCGGCAACGTGATTGGGGGTTCCTACGAGCAGTACTTC.

Written as DNA, the CDR3 is TGTGCCAGCAGCGCCGGACAGTCTTCACCCCTCCACTTT. Translating gives CASSAGQSSPLHF. The rearrangement links TRBV9 to TRBJ1-6, with a tentative D call TRBD1 (6 bases). From germline, CDR1 is SGDLS and CDR2 YYNGEE. The CDR3 has 13 amino acids. V lost 3 bases and J lost 9, with 10 bases in between.

This clone occurred a few times. The J gene is TRBJ1-6, the V gene TRBV28, with 7 bases matching TRBD1. Germline loops: CDR1 MDHEN, CDR2 SYDVKM. V was pared by 6 bases and J by 6 bases, with 2 bases of the junction left unmatched. This CDR3 is built from 13 residues. The CDR3 bases are TGTGCCAGCAGGACAGGGAGTAATTCACCCCTCCACTTT. Translation gives CASRTGSNSPLHF.

This chain links TRBV6-5 with TRBJ1-2, with D unresolved. Germline CDR1 MNHEY, CDR2 SVGAGI. With 5 bases removed from V and 2 bases from J, the gap between germline ends came to 9 bases. The CDR3 loop spans 13 amino acids. This CDR3 is CASSPSSNYGYTF. The CDR3 region has the DNA TGTGCCAGCAGTCCCTCGTCCAACTATGGCTACACCTTC.

This clone was recorded once. The chain combines TRBV18 with TRBJ2-5; 8 nucleotides match TRBD1. Germline CDR1 KGHSH, CDR2 LQKENI. The V segment lost 3 bases and the J segment 5 bases; nucleotides outside the gene matches: 8. The CDR3 extends over 15 amino acids. The CDR3 loop reads CASSPRQGTGETQYF. In DNA, the CDR3 is TGTGCCAGCTCACCCAGACAGGGGACGGGGGAGACCCAGTACTTC.